This TCR beta chain comes out of a study of T cells in narcolepsy. The wider study: Enrolled donors included narcolepsy type 1 or type 2 patients and healthy controls. Study-level results: Same-patient CSF and blood CD4+ T cell clonotypes included HCRT-specific and TRIB2-specific autoreactive ones. Autoreactive clonotypes reportedly recurred in blood of same and different patients, not controls.

The data were produced by immunoSEQ multiplex PCR, yet TCRdb's version contains in-frame clones alone and is incomplete. The sample has about 33,000 clones; roughly 88% are singletons. As to this clone: Its matching antigen is unknown.

This CDR3 is 16 amino acids long. Trimming cost V 0 bases and J 4 bases, with 15 bases left between them. Germline CDR1 and CDR2: LGHNA and YNFKEQ. Sequencing was done on a sample of CD45RA- memory CD4+ T cells from PBMCs. The chain links TRBV4-2 to TRBJ1-1; D perhaps matches TRBD1 (5 bases). The source of this sequence is a human donor with narcolepsy. The CDR3 DNA reads TGTGCCAGCAGCCAAGATAACAGGCCGAACGTCACTGAAGCTTTCTTT. This encodes CASSQDNRPNVTEAFF.